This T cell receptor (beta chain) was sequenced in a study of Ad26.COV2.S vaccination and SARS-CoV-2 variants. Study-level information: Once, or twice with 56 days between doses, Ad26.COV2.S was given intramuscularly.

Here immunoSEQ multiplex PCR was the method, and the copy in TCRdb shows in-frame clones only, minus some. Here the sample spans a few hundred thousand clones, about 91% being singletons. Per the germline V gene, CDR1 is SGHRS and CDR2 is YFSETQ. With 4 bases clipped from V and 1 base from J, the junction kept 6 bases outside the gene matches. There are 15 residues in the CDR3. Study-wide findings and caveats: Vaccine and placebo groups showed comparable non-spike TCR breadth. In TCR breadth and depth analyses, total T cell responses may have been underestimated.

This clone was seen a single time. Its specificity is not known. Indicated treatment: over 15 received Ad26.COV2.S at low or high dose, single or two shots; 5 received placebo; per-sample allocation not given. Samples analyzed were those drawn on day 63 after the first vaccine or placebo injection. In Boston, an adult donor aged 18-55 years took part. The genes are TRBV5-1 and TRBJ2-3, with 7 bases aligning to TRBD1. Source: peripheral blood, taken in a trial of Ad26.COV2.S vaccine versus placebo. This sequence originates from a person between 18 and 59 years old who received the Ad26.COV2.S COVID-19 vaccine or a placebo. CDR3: CASSNGTVGTDTQYF. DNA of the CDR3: TGCGCCAGCAGCAATGGGACAGTGGGCACAGATACGCAGTATTTT. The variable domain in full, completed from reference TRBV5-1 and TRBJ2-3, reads KAGVTQTPRYLIKTRGQQVTLSCSPISGHRSVSWYQQTPGQGLQFLFEYFSETQRNKGNFPGRFSGRQFSNSRSEMNVSTLELGDSALYLCASSNGTVGTDTQYFGPGTRLTVL.